At least ten counts were recorded for the clone carrying this T cell receptor (beta chain). Its antigen is undetermined. These data originate in a study of T cells in Graves' hyperthyroidism and ophthalmopathy. On the study more broadly: Peripheral blood was secured at the point of initial diagnosis, before any treatment. Study results and limitations: Most clonotypes expanded in thyroid above 0.001 were likewise present in blood.

Regions amplified from RNA transcripts were the TCR beta CDR3 regions. TCR CDR3 regions were first amplified by RT-PCR with HTBI primers. TCRdb re-analysed the multiplex PCR reads in MiXCR, keeping a single row per CDR3 protein. The sample has hundreds of thousands of distinct CDR3 sequences; around 16% are singletons. The study defined stable Graves' hyperthyroidism as no ophthalmopathy progression within 18 months. Hyperthyroidism was newly diagnosed in patients aged 18 to 65 (duration under 2 months). This CDR3 comprises 17 residues. Germline lookup yields CDR1 SGHAT and CDR2 FQNNGV. The V gene end was trimmed by 5 bases and the J gene end by 5 bases; junction bases not matched to a gene: 9.

V usage is TRBV11-2 and J usage is TRBJ2-5; the match to TRBD2 covers 15 bases. The sequenced material came from blood. This receptor was identified in a woman aged 25 to 39 with Graves' hyperthyroidism. This chain's CDR3 is CASSGRTSGRGWETQYF. The CDR3 DNA is TGTGCCAGCAGCGGCCGGACTAGCGGGAGGGGCTGGGAGACCCAGTACTTC.